This TCR beta chain comes out of a study of blood T cell repertoires in COVID-19. V was cut by 0 bases and J by 2 bases, with 9 bases left in between. Germline-derived CDR1 and CDR2 are SGDLS and YYNGEE. This CDR3 spans 15 amino acids. This clone was counted only a few times. Produced via immunoSEQ multiplex PCR; TCRdb's table is partial and in-frame only. The sample has 200,000 or so clones, 85% seen once. The chain carries TRBV9 and TRBJ1-5; D gene ambiguous. The TCR originated in a man aged 55 to 69 with COVID-19, enrolled during active disease. Specimen: peripheral blood. The CDR3 protein is CASSVDGMGNQPQHF. CDR3 nucleotide sequence: TGTGCCAGCAGCGTAGACGGGATGGGCAATCAGCCCCAGCATTTT.